This TCR beta chain was recovered during a study of technical replicates of blood from several donors. Profiling relied on immunoSEQ multiplex PCR, and the TCRdb table lists in-frame clones only, not all of them. The sample has 100,000 or so clones, 96% seen once. Deletions cut 0 bases from V and 7 bases from J, with 7 bases between. The CDR3 is 13 residues long. The germline V gene encodes CDR1 MGHRA and CDR2 YSYEKL. This TCR came from a human donor in good health. This sequence joins TRBV4-1 and TRBJ2-1; the D is unclear. Sample: T cells isolated from PBMCs. CDR3 DNA: TGCGCCAGCAGCCAAGACCGTATTAATGAGCAGTTCTTC. Translation: CASSQDRINEQFF.